This T cell receptor beta chain comes out of a study of T cells in Graves' hyperthyroidism and ophthalmopathy. Among the patients, aged 18 to 65, hyperthyroidism was newly diagnosed and had lasted under 2 months. It was uncontrolled infection, other autoimmune disease, pregnancy or lactation that excluded patients. PBMCs were obtained from 10 ml fresh peripheral blood. Amplification yielded TCR beta CDR3 regions, with RNA transcripts as the source. Using the HTBI primer set, a first-round RT-PCR was run on the TCR CDR3. Using its own MiXCR run on the multiplex PCR reads, TCRdb lists one record per CDR3 protein. The sample contains approximately 740,000 distinct CDR3 sequences, 14% of which appear only once. CDR3 length: 15 residues. Germline values: CDR1 DFQATT, CDR2 SNEGSKA (reference sequence). V was trimmed by 3 bases and J by 9 bases, leaving 23 bases between them.

The chain carries TRBV20-1 and TRBJ1-2; weak D call: TRBD1 (6 bases). The sequencing input was blood. This clonotype was sampled from a young woman with Graves' hyperthyroidism. CDR3 coding DNA: TGCAGTGCTAGGCCCGGACAGTTCGGCAGGGGAAGCTACACCTTC. Translating gives CSARPGQFGRGSYTF.